This T cell receptor beta chain was recovered during a study of blood T cell repertoires in COVID-19. The wider study: The analysed material was cDNA or gDNA that came from T cells, B-cell-depleted T cells, or PBMCs.

Germline lookup yields CDR1 SGHTA and CDR2 FQGNSA. This CDR3 region has 13 residues. The V end was cut by 4 bases, the J end by 7 bases, with 13 bases between. Here immunoSEQ multiplex PCR was the method, and the copy in TCRdb shows in-frame clones only, minus some. The table has around 160,000 clones, approximately 79% seen once. The TCR originated in a woman of 80 years or more with acute or convalescent COVID-19. V usage is TRBV7-2 and J usage is TRBJ2-5; no reliable D call. What was sequenced was peripheral blood. The CDR3 here is CASSSDSGGTQYF. The CDR3 nucleotides read TGTGCCAGCAGCTCAGACTCCGGCGGGACCCAGTACTTC. Filled out from reference TRBV7-2 and TRBJ2-5, the complete variable domain reads GAGVSQSPSNKVTEKGKDVELRCDPISGHTALYWYRQSLGQGLEFLIYFQGNSAPDKSGLPSDRFSAERTGGSVSTLTIQRTQQEDSAVYLCASSSDSGGTQYFGPGTRLLVL.